This record looks at one TCR beta chain sequence and its context. The clone's antigen remains unknown. Base qualities were left out, and no much larger clone turns up one base away. TCRbeta CDR3 regions were amplified from genomic DNA by means of the immunoSEQ Assay, a bias-controlled multiplex PCR. For the original study's pipeline: The number of nucleated cells in each sample was estimated by amplification of reference gene primers within the assay. To quantify the absolute abundance of each unique TCRbeta CDR3 rearrangement, sequence reads were collapsed and filtered. For each sample, productive Simpson clonality was calculated by taking the square root of Simpson's diversity index across productive rearrangements. TCRdb took this table from immuneACCESS and kept in-frame rearrangements with V and J called. Such tables lack part of the clones; where checked against another copy, unresolved V genes explain under half of the gap, and the rest is unexplained. Clone size and V and J calls were adopted from that table, with D and trimming inferred from the DNA. The sample profile shows around 280,000 clones; approximately 84% of them were found once. The ten largest clones represent around 2.1% of the sample.

This sample is part of a study of blood T cell repertoires in COVID-19 (dated by TCRdb to about 2020). Describing the broader study: Samples covering the acute and convalescent phases of COVID-19 were provided by collaborators in the United States, Italy and Spain. The samples were drawn from the first 160 participants of the ongoing ImmuneRACE study and from some 1,300 subjects provided by 6 global collaborators. Deeply sampled blood TCRbeta repertoires from subjects exposed to, actively infected with, or recovered from COVID-19 were included in the dataset. Nearly every sample came with metadata listing a de-identified subject ID, COVID-19 status, age in years and sex. The prospective study material was composed of cDNA or gDNA derived from T cells, B-cell-depleted T cells, or PBMCs. The repertoires were released in a freely available public database intended as a resource for research on the immune response to SARS-CoV-2. Where available, HLA class I and class II types were taken from metadata supplied by the sample provider and were not determined by assay-based typing.

General findings and caveats noted by the study authors: Clinical and demographic metadata were provided uncurated, with the amount varying by source and participant.

A second Seattle source provided samples from volunteer blood donors who had recovered from COVID-19. Whole blood was collected in K2EDTA tubes by collaborating institutions according to the institutions' own protocols. For TCRbeta analysis, collaborator samples were shipped as frozen whole blood, as isolated PBMCs, or as DNA extracted from either sample type. This clonotype originated in a woman in her 30s who had recovered from COVID-19. Sequenced sample: peripheral blood.

The bases read TGTGCCAGCAGTTTACGGGGGGGCGGGACCTACGAGCAGTACTTC. This is translated as CASSLRGGGTYEQYF. The chain joins TRBV27 to TRBJ2-7, with 8 middle bases fitting TRBD2. The CDR3 contains 15 residues, cysteine and phenylalanine counted. Left in the record is the CDR3 DNA by itself, 45 bases read in frame from the first base. From V the trimming removes 2 bases and from J it removes 2 bases, while the gene matches leave 5 bases of the junction unaccounted for. The germline V gene (reference sequence) provides CDR1 MNHEY and CDR2 SMNVEV.